The 31 T cell receptor beta chains presented below share a single source sample, sequenced in a study of T cell changes during pregnancy in multiple sclerosis. Assay used: immunoSEQ multiplex PCR; TCRdb lists only in-frame clones, some missing. Here the sample spans tens of thousands of clones, 85% to 95% being singletons. The sequenced sample was CD8+ T cells from peripheral blood mononuclear cells, obtained in the third trimester of pregnancy. The origin of the receptors is a female donor with multiple sclerosis, enrolled in a pregnancy study.

V gene TRBV2 combines with J gene TRBJ1-5, with D maybe TRBD1 (5 bases). This CDR3 is 13 amino acids long. Germline V gene data show CDR1 as SNHLY and CDR2 as FYNNEI. Trimming shortened V by 7 bases and J by 5 bases, and 12 bases separated the two germline ends. The CDR3 protein is CASKGALYQPQHF. The CDR3 nucleotides are TGTGCCAGCAAAGGGGCCCTATATCAGCCCCAGCATTTT. Combining the CDR3 with reference TRBV2 and TRBJ1-5 gives the whole variable domain EPEVTQTPSHQVTQMGQEVILRCVPISNHLYFYWYRQILGQKVEFLVSFYNNEISEKSEIFDDQFSVERPDGSNFTLKIRSTKLEDSAMYFCASKGALYQPQHFGDGTRLSIL.

This chain links TRBV27 with TRBJ2-7; weak D call: TRBD2 (5 bases). The CDR3 covers 15 residues. Germline V lookup: CDR1 MNHEY, CDR2 SMNVEV (reference sequence). The ends were cut back, 3 bases at V and 2 bases at J, with 14 bases in the middle. DNA for the CDR3: TGTGCCAGCAGTTTTGGGAGAACGTTACCCTACGAGCAGTACTTC. Its translation: CASSFGRTLPYEQYF.

This sequence joins TRBV5-6 and TRBJ2-1, with D unresolved. Trimming took 5 bases from V and 3 from J, leaving 12 bases between them. Germline CDR1 reads SGHDT; CDR2 reads YYEEEE. The length of the CDR3 is 14 residues. The CDR3 sequence is CASRISNSYNEQFF. Here the CDR3 DNA reads TGTGCCAGCAGAATTTCGAACAGCTACAATGAGCAGTTCTTC.

A few counts support this clone. The chain carries TRBV7-9 and TRBJ2-7; 8 positions agree with TRBD1. This CDR3 is 17 amino acids long. Germline V gene lookup returns CDR1 SEHNR and CDR2 FQNEAQ (reference sequence). The ends lost 2 bases at V and 0 bases at J; junction bases unmatched: 9. The CDR3: CASSLFPGQASSYEQYF. CDR3 nucleotide sequence: TGTGCCAGCAGCTTATTTCCGGGACAGGCGAGCTCCTACGAGCAGTACTTC. The variable domain in full, completed from reference TRBV7-9 and TRBJ2-7, reads DTGVSQNPRHKITKRGQNVTFRCDPISEHNRLYWYRQTLGQGPEFLTYFQNEAQLEKSRLLSDRFSAERPKGSFSTLEIQRTEQGDSAMYLCASSLFPGQASSYEQYFGPGTRLTVT.

V is TRBV13 and J is TRBJ2-7, with no clear D. V shed 5 bases and J shed 1 base, with 12 bases lying between them. The CDR3 is 14 amino acids. Germline CDR1 is PRHDT and CDR2 is FYEKMQ (reference sequence). The CDR3: CASSRGSTSYEQYF. In nucleotides, the CDR3 is TGTGCCAGCAGCCGCGGAAGCACTTCCTACGAGCAGTACTTC.

This clone has only one observation. The V call is TRBV7-8, the J call TRBJ1-4; D not certain. The V gene lost 5 bases and the J gene lost 0 bases, with 10 bases spanning the gap. This CDR3 is built from 15 residues. CDR1 and CDR2 from the germline V gene are SGHVS and FQNEAQ. Here the CDR3 DNA reads TGTGCCAGCAGCAAGTCGGGTGCAACTAATGAAAAACTGTTTTTT. Its protein product is CASSKSGATNEKLFF.

V and J are TRBV2 and TRBJ2-3; D remains ambiguous. The germline V gene has CDR1 SNHLY and CDR2 FYNNEI. Trimming shortened V by 3 bases and J by 0 bases, and 7 bases separated the two germline ends. The CDR3 length is 14 residues. The DNA for the CDR3 is TGTGCCAGCAGTGATCCCCGTAGCACAGATACGCAGTATTTT. Translating gives CASSDPRSTDTQYF.

The chain recombines TRBV10-3 with TRBJ2-5; 7 nucleotides align to TRBD1. Germline CDR1 is ENHRY and CDR2 is SYGVKD. Trimming cost V 3 bases and J 5 bases; bases outside gene matches: 6. The CDR3 totals 14 residues. In DNA form, the CDR3 reads TGTGCCATCAGTGAAAGGGGGCCCGGGGAGACCCAGTACTTC. It codes for CAISERGPGETQYF.

The chain links TRBV18 to TRBJ1-1; maybe TRBD1 (6 bases). The V end was cut by 3 bases, the J end by 5 bases, with 7 bases between. The CDR3 has 12 amino acids. CDR1 is KGHSH and CDR2 is LQKENI in the germline V gene. DNA of the CDR3: TGTGCCAGCTCACCGGGGGCAACTGAAGCTTTCTTT. This translates into CASSPGATEAFF.

This clone was detected once. The chain is built from TRBV2 and TRBJ2-7, with TRBD2 as a possible D gene (5 bases). V was pared by 7 bases and J by 0 bases, with 16 bases between. The CDR3 loop spans 15 amino acids. The germline CDR1 and CDR2 sequences are SNHLY and FYNNEI. For the CDR3, the DNA is TGTGCCAGCACCACGATTATGGGGAGCTCCTACGAGCAGTACTTC. Its translation is CASTTIMGSSYEQYF.

This rearrangement joins TRBV10-2 to TRBJ2-1; 10 bases map to TRBD1. From germline, CDR1 is WSHSY and CDR2 SAAADI. V shed 6 bases, J shed 1 base, and the junction held 9 bases outside the gene matches. The CDR3 contains 17 residues. The CDR3 region has the DNA TGCGCCAGCAGACACCTAGGACAGGGGGTTTCCTACAATGAGCAGTTCTTC. The encoded protein is CASRHLGQGVSYNEQFF.

J is TRBJ2-7 and V is TRBV19; 7 bases match TRBD2. Germline V CDR1 and CDR2: LNHDA, SQIVND (reference sequence). CDR3 length: 12 amino acids. The J segment lost 5 bases and the V segment lost 8 bases, leaving 6 bases of the junction unmatched. The CDR3 spells CASGPRGDEQYF. CDR3 sequence (DNA): TGTGCCAGTGGCCCTCGGGGGGACGAGCAGTACTTC. Supplemented by reference TRBV19 and TRBJ2-7, the full variable domain reads DGGITQSPKYLFRKEGQNVTLSCEQNLNHDAMYWYRQDPGQGLRLIYYSQIVNDFQKGDIAEGYSVSREKKESFPLTVTSAQKNPTAFYLCASGPRGDEQYFGPGTRLTVT.

The chain links TRBV5-8 to TRBJ2-2, with 9 bases lining up with TRBD2. After removal of 4 bases from V and 1 base from J, the junction contained 8 bases not matched to a gene. This CDR3 has 17 amino acids. Germline CDR1 SGHTS, CDR2 YDEGEE. The CDR3 nucleotides are TGTGCCAGCAGCCCAAAGGGACTAGCCTGGAACACCGGGGAGCTGTTTTTT. Translation: CASSPKGLAWNTGELFF.

The CDR3 reads CASSPGQTSSYNEQFF. CDR3 nucleotide sequence: TGTGCCAGCAGCCCAGGACAGACCAGCTCCTACAATGAGCAGTTCTTC. The chain has TRBV14 and TRBJ2-1; TRBD1 is a possible D gene (6 bases). The germline V gene has CDR1 SGHDN and CDR2 FVKESK. CDR3 length: 16 amino acids. With 4 bases removed from V and 0 bases from J, the gap between germline ends came to 13 bases.

V and J are TRBV15 and TRBJ2-5; TRBD1 matches at 7 bases. V shed 5 bases, J shed 1 base, and the junction held 7 bases outside the gene matches. This CDR3 contains 15 residues. CDR1 and CDR2 (germline): LNHNV, YYDKDF (reference sequence). The CDR3 spells CATSRDRSFQETQYF. CDR3 coding DNA: TGTGCCACCAGCCGGGACAGAAGCTTCCAAGAGACCCAGTACTTC.

The chain links TRBV4-2 to TRBJ1-1, with D uncertain. Germline lookup yields CDR1 LGHNA and CDR2 YNFKEQ. The CDR3 has 13 residues. The V end lost 2 bases, the J end lost 2 bases, and 6 bases lay between the germline ends. CDR3 in amino acids: CASSQNLNTEAFF. The DNA of the CDR3 is TGTGCCAGCAGCCAAAATCTCAACACTGAAGCTTTCTTT.

This clone was counted only a few times. The DNA of the CDR3 is TGTGCCAGCAGTTCAGGGGTCTACCTGAACACTGAAGCTTTCTTT. Protein sequence: CASSSGVYLNTEAFF. This sequence joins TRBV28 and TRBJ1-1; weak D call: TRBD1 (6 bases). There are 15 residues in the CDR3. Germline values: CDR1 MDHEN, CDR2 SYDVKM. Trimming cost V 4 bases and J 0 bases, with 12 bases left between them.

The CDR3 is CASSSLTNPNHQPQHF. The CDR3, as DNA: TGTGCCAGCAGTTCCCTGACTAATCCAAACCATCAGCCCCAGCATTTT. The genes are TRBV27 and TRBJ1-5; D uncertain. The length of the CDR3 is 16 residues. Germline V gene lookup returns CDR1 MNHEY and CDR2 SMNVEV (reference sequence). V lost 4 bases, J lost 5 bases, and 18 bases lay in between.

Concerning this clone itself: The same CDR3 arises from other DNA sequences in this sample as well. V usage is TRBV27 and J usage is TRBJ2-7; 10 bases match TRBD2. CDR1 and CDR2 (germline): MNHEY, SMNVEV (reference sequence). Unmatched junction bases numbered 6, after V lost 4 bases and J lost 3 bases. This CDR3 is 15 amino acids long. The CDR3 DNA reads TGTGCCAGCAGTTCCCTAGCGGGAGACCTCTACGAGCAGTACTTC. It specifies CASSSLAGDLYEQYF.

The chain links TRBV5-1 to TRBJ2-3; D perhaps matches TRBD2 (5 bases). Trimming removed 4 bases at V and 5 bases at J, with 8 bases between. The length of the CDR3 is 12 residues. Germline V CDR1 and CDR2: SGHRS, YFSETQ. CDR3 DNA sequence: TGCGCCAGCAGCGCACTAGGAGATACGCAGTATTTT. The encoded protein is CASSALGDTQYF.

This clone was found once. This chain connects TRBV7-3 to TRBJ1-1; tentative D call: TRBD1 (5 bases). This CDR3 region has 15 residues. V was clipped by 1 base and J by 1 base, with 10 bases between them. Germline V gives CDR1 SGHTA, CDR2 FQGTGA. The CDR3 region has the DNA TGTGCCAGCAGCTTAATCCGGAGGGGGAACACTGAAGCTTTCTTT. This encodes CASSLIRRGNTEAFF.

V usage is TRBV10-3 and J usage is TRBJ2-7; TRBD2 matches 10 bases. Looked up from germline, CDR1 is ENHRY and CDR2 is SYGVKD. This CDR3 spans 15 amino acids. J was trimmed by 0 bases and V by 3 bases; bases with no gene match: 2. This CDR3 reads CAISDPSGSSYEQYF. The CDR3 DNA sequence: TGTGCCATCAGTGACCCTAGCGGGAGCTCCTACGAGCAGTACTTC.

This clone was seen only once. V and J are TRBV5-5 and TRBJ2-7; TRBD2 is a possible D gene (6 bases). Deletions cut 1 base from V and 3 bases from J, with 8 bases between. CDR1 and CDR2 from the germline V gene are SGHKS and YYEKEE (reference sequence). The CDR3 covers 13 residues. The DNA for the CDR3 is TGTGCCAGCAGCTTGAGGCGGGACTACGAGCAGTACTTC. It codes for CASSLRRDYEQYF.

V and J are TRBV27 and TRBJ1-2; tentatively, D is TRBD1 (6 bases). Germline-derived CDR1 and CDR2 are MNHEY and SMNVEV (reference sequence). This CDR3 has 13 residues. Trimming removed 4 bases at V and 7 bases at J, with 13 bases between. CDR3 in amino acids: CASSSIQGPGYTF. CDR3 bases: TGTGCCAGCAGTTCGATACAGGGCCCTGGCTACACCTTC.

V usage is TRBV28 and J usage is TRBJ2-7, with TRBD2 matching 15 bases. Germline V gene sequence: CDR1 MDHEN, CDR2 SYDVKM. V dropped 4 bases and J dropped 5; count of bases not matched to a gene: 18. This CDR3 has 20 residues. In DNA, the CDR3 is TGTGCCAGCAGTTCCCCCCGGACTAGCGGGAGGGCCCTCGGTTTTGACGAGCAGTACTTC. Translating it yields CASSSPRTSGRALGFDEQYF.

This chain uses TRBV5-1 with TRBJ1-4, with 11 bases identical to TRBD1. Germline lookup yields CDR1 SGHRS and CDR2 YFSETQ. Germline trimming cut 5 bases from V and 8 bases from J; bases unmatched to any gene: 11. The CDR3 consists of 16 residues. The CDR3 loop reads CASSFGQGAKGEKLFF. For the CDR3, the DNA is TGCGCCAGCAGTTTCGGACAGGGGGCCAAGGGGGAAAAACTGTTTTTT.

The CDR3 here is CASSPGTSTHLSSYEQYF. DNA of the CDR3: TGTGCCAGCAGCCCCGGGACTAGCACCCACCTCAGCTCCTACGAGCAGTACTTC. This sequence joins TRBV13 and TRBJ2-7; 9 positions match TRBD2. In germline, CDR1 is PRHDT, CDR2 FYEKMQ (reference sequence). The ends lost 5 bases at V and 0 bases at J; junction bases unmatched: 14. This CDR3 is built from 18 residues. The whole variable domain, filled in from reference TRBV13 and TRBJ2-7, reads AAGVIQSPRHLIKEKRETATLKCYPIPRHDTVYWYQQGPGQDPQFLISFYEKMQSDKGSIPDRFSAQQFSDYHSELNMSSLELGDSALYFCASSPGTSTHLSSYEQYFGPGTRLTVT.

V gene TRBV7-9 combines with J gene TRBJ2-5; TRBD2 is a possible D gene (5 bases). CDR3 length equals 14 residues. CDR1 is SEHNR and CDR2 is FQNEAQ in the germline V gene (reference sequence). V was shortened by 1 base and J by 3 bases, with 9 bases between the two germline ends. As DNA, the CDR3 is TGTGCCAGCAGCTTAGGGACGACTAAAGAGACCCAGTACTTC. It specifies CASSLGTTKETQYF.

V usage is TRBV6-5 and J usage is TRBJ2-1; 9 bases map to TRBD2. Germline CDR1 reads MNHEY; CDR2 reads SVGAGI. CDR3 length: 16 amino acids. V was clipped by 0 bases and J by 7 bases; unmatched bases: 7. The chain's CDR3 is CASSYSGREGGNEQFF. CDR3 DNA sequence: TGTGCCAGCAGTTACTCAGGGCGGGAGGGGGGTAATGAGCAGTTCTTC.

The chain combines TRBV7-9 with TRBJ2-1; D remains ambiguous. Germline V gives CDR1 SEHNR, CDR2 FQNEAQ (reference sequence). V lost 3 bases and J 6 bases, leaving 6 bases between the germline ends. This CDR3 has 12 amino acids. CDR3 amino acids: CASSLSGNEQFF. In DNA form, the CDR3 reads TGTGCCAGCAGCTTGTCCGGCAATGAGCAGTTCTTC.

The V call is TRBV9, the J call TRBJ2-7; 9 bases fit TRBD1. Germline CDR1 SGDLS, CDR2 YYNGEE. V shed 3 bases, J shed 4 bases, and the junction held 8 bases outside the gene matches. The CDR3 extends over 15 amino acids. This chain's CDR3 is CASSAGTGYFYEQYF. The CDR3 DNA is TGTGCCAGCAGCGCGGGGACAGGGTACTTTTACGAGCAGTACTTC.